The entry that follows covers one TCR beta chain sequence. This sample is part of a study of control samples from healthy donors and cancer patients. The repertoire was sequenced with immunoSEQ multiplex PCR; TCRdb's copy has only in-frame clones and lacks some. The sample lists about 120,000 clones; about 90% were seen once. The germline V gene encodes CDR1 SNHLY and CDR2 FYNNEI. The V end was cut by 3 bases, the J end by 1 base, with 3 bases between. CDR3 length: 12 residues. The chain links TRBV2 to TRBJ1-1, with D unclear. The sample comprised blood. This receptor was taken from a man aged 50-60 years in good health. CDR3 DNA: TGTGCCAGCAGTGAGAGGAACACTGAAGCTTTCTTT. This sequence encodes CASSERNTEAFF.